This TCR beta chain was recovered during a study of graft-versus-host responses after intestinal transplantation. Study in general: Once they had received anti-thymocyte globulin induction, all recipients took tacrolimus and steroids for 2 to 4 years.

Germline V gene lookup returns CDR1 ENHRY and CDR2 SYGVKD. The junction had 15 bases not matched to a gene; V was cut back by 6 bases and J by 8 bases. The CDR3 spans 16 residues. Study findings and constraints: Recipient marrow showed GvH clones, some seen first in ileum or blood.

Sequenced by immunoSEQ multiplex PCR; TCRdb stores in-frame clones only, minus some. The table has approximately 94,000 clones, over 75% seen once; the top ten hold more than 0.75%. About this clone itself: Its target is not known.

The TCR originated in a human donor who was the organ donor for an intestinal transplant. Material: unstimulated CD4+ T cells sorted from spleen or lymph node cells, obtained before transplant. The chain uses TRBV10-3 and TRBJ2-4, with 8 bases matching TRBD2. The DNA of the CDR3 is TGTGCCATCAGCGAGGGGTGGGGGACTAGTATAGACATTCAGTACTTC. It yields the protein CAISEGWGTSIDIQYF.